The 27 T cell receptor beta chains reported below all come from one sample, sequenced in a study of shared clonotypes between healthy human individuals. TCRdb's copy holds only in-frame clones and misses some; the assay was immunoSEQ multiplex PCR. The sample shows 2 million to 2.5 million clones, approximately 94% of them seen only once. The sample was naive CD4+ T cells sorted from blood. Subset in this sample: CD45RA+ positively selected. The receptors were gathered from a man between 18 and 29 years old in good health.

This chain connects TRBV28 to TRBJ1-6, with D unresolved. V dropped 1 base and J dropped 10 bases, with 5 bases sitting between them. The V gene's germline CDR1 is MDHEN and CDR2 SYDVKM. The CDR3 length is 12 residues. In DNA, the CDR3 is TGTGCCAGCAGTTTATTGCACTCACCCCTCCACTTT. It is translated as CASSLLHSPLHF.

This chain connects TRBV5-1 to TRBJ2-2; 10 nucleotides align to TRBD2. The CDR3 is made up of 15 amino acids. Unmatched junction bases numbered 4, after V lost 2 bases and J lost 6 bases. The germline gives CDR1 SGHRS, CDR2 YFSETQ. CDR3 loop: CASSLPSGGSGELFF. The CDR3 DNA follows: TGCGCCAGCAGCTTACCTAGCGGGGGATCCGGGGAGCTGTTTTTT.

The rearrangement uses TRBV7-2 and TRBJ2-3; 13 positions agree with TRBD2. J lost 5 bases, V lost 5 bases, and 4 bases had no gene match. Germline values: CDR1 SGHTA, CDR2 FQGNSA. The CDR3 extends over 15 amino acids. The CDR3 region is CASSAGLAGVDTQYF. In nucleotides, the CDR3 is TGTGCCAGCAGCGCAGGACTAGCGGGAGTAGATACGCAGTATTTT.

The rearrangement links TRBV5-1 to TRBJ2-3; unclear D gene. The CDR3 covers 13 residues. Germline CDR1 is SGHRS and CDR2 is YFSETQ. Trimming stripped 0 bases from V and 4 bases from J, with 6 bases between. This chain's CDR3 is CASSLASSDTQYF. The CDR3 DNA is TGCGCCAGCAGCTTGGCTTCTTCAGATACGCAGTATTTT. The complete variable domain, with remaining parts taken from reference TRBV5-1 and TRBJ2-3, reads KAGVTQTPRYLIKTRGQQVTLSCSPISGHRSVSWYQQTPGQGLQFLFEYFSETQRNKGNFPGRFSGRQFSNSRSEMNVSTLELGDSALYLCASSLASSDTQYFGPGTRLTVL.

This rearrangement joins TRBV5-1 to TRBJ2-7, with D maybe TRBD1 (5 bases). CDR3 size: 14 residues. The germline V and J ends were trimmed by 4 bases and 3 bases, with 14 bases remaining between them. Germline V gene data show CDR1 as SGHRS and CDR2 as YFSETQ. The CDR3: CASSPEGAGYEQYF. The CDR3, as DNA: TGCGCCAGCAGCCCCGAAGGGGCCGGCTACGAGCAGTACTTC.

The chain carries TRBV28 and TRBJ2-7; 9 nucleotides match TRBD1. V was pared by 4 bases and J by 1 base, with 8 bases of the junction left unmatched. Looked up from germline, CDR1 is MDHEN and CDR2 is SYDVKM. The CDR3 loop spans 16 amino acids. CDR3 residues: CASSSSGTGHSYEQYF. CDR3 in DNA: TGTGCCAGCAGTTCCTCCGGGACAGGGCATTCCTACGAGCAGTACTTC.

The chain links TRBV10-3 to TRBJ2-7; TRBD1 is a possible D gene (6 bases). Germline lookup yields CDR1 ENHRY and CDR2 SYGVKD. Trimming removed 10 bases from V and 4 bases from J, with 11 bases in between. CDR3 length: 11 residues. The CDR3 here is CATTGPYEQYF. The DNA of the CDR3 is TGTGCCACGACAGGACCTTACGAGCAGTACTTC.

CDR3 in amino acids: CAWSVRASGSNSYEQYF. The CDR3 coding sequence is TGTGCCTGGAGTGTAAGGGCTAGCGGGAGTAACTCCTACGAGCAGTACTTC. The genes are TRBV30 and TRBJ2-7; TRBD2 agrees at 10 bases. With 0 bases clipped from V and 0 bases from J, the junction kept 8 bases outside the gene matches. Germline lookup yields CDR1 GTSNPN and CDR2 SVGIG (reference sequence). This CDR3 has 17 residues.

This clone was seen once. The gene calls are TRBV11-2 and TRBJ2-7; 8 bases agree with TRBD2. CDR3 length: 17 amino acids. Germline CDR1 is SGHAT and CDR2 is FQNNGV. Germline trimming cut 0 bases from V and 4 bases from J; bases unmatched to any gene: 11. In DNA, the CDR3 is TGTGCCAGCAGCTTAGATGCGCTTGGACTAGCAGTGTACGAGCAGTACTTC. It codes for CASSLDALGLAVYEQYF.

This chain uses TRBV5-1 with TRBJ1-1; TRBD1 might be the D (5 bases). The CDR3 is 14 amino acids. Trimming cost V 6 bases and J 0 bases, with 12 bases left between them. Germline V lookup: CDR1 SGHRS, CDR2 YFSETQ. CDR3 in amino acids: CASKVREMNTEAFF. The CDR3 bases are TGCGCCAGCAAGGTCAGGGAAATGAACACTGAAGCTTTCTTT.

The V gene is TRBV9, the J gene TRBJ1-6; D is unresolved. Germline lookup yields CDR1 SGDLS and CDR2 YYNGEE. V was shortened by 0 bases and J by 7 bases, with 8 bases between the two germline ends. The CDR3 extends over 14 amino acids. The CDR3 here is CASSVGGRNSPLHF. The CDR3 DNA sequence: TGTGCCAGCAGCGTAGGAGGGAGAAATTCACCCCTCCACTTT.

This chain joins TRBV7-9 and TRBJ1-1; D not certain. The CDR3 loop spans 15 amino acids. V was cut by 5 bases and J by 5 bases, with 18 bases left in between. CDR1 is SEHNR and CDR2 is FQNEAQ in the germline V gene (reference sequence). The CDR3 nucleotides read TGTGCCAGCAGCGGGGAGGTGCGTTGGGAGACTGAAGCTTTCTTT. Its protein product is CASSGEVRWETEAFF.

A word on this clone: The sample holds other DNA sequences that translate to the same CDR3. This chain links TRBV7-2 with TRBJ2-7; 10 positions match TRBD1. This CDR3 contains 15 residues. Germline V CDR1 and CDR2: SGHTA, FQGNSA. The J segment lost 3 bases and the V segment lost 5 bases, leaving 7 bases of the junction unmatched. CDR3 sequence: CASSLGDRGYYEQYF. The CDR3 coding sequence is TGTGCCAGCAGCCTAGGGGACAGGGGATACTACGAGCAGTACTTC.

V and J are TRBV5-1 and TRBJ1-2, with D maybe TRBD1 (6 bases). The CDR3 length is 18 residues. CDR1 and CDR2 from the germline V gene are SGHRS and YFSETQ. V was trimmed by 0 bases and J by 5 bases, leaving 23 bases between them. CDR3 residues: CASSLVRGGLPTDYGYTF. The CDR3, as DNA: TGCGCCAGCAGCTTGGTACGTGGGGGCCTACCCACAGATTATGGCTACACCTTC. Full variable domain (rest looked up from reference TRBV5-1 and TRBJ1-2): KAGVTQTPRYLIKTRGQQVTLSCSPISGHRSVSWYQQTPGQGLQFLFEYFSETQRNKGNFPGRFSGRQFSNSRSEMNVSTLELGDSALYLCASSLVRGGLPTDYGYTFGSGTRLTVV.

The chain joins TRBV5-1 to TRBJ1-6; 9 bases are a match to TRBD1. Losses at the gene ends were 2 bases for V and 11 bases for J; bases not matched to a gene: 5. Per the germline V gene, CDR1 is SGHRS and CDR2 is YFSETQ. This CDR3 has 14 residues. Here the CDR3 DNA reads TGCGCCAGCAGCTTTGGGGACAGGGCTGCACCCCTCCACTTT. Amino acids: CASSFGDRAAPLHF.

The chain recombines TRBV9 with TRBJ2-7, with 14 bases aligning to TRBD2. The CDR3 totals 16 residues. V lost 4 bases, J lost 5 bases, and 8 bases stayed unmatched. Germline assignment: CDR1 SGDLS and CDR2 YYNGEE. CDR3: CASSSGTSGRVNEQYF. The CDR3 DNA follows: TGTGCCAGCAGCTCCGGGACTAGCGGGAGAGTAAACGAGCAGTACTTC.

This chain links TRBV4-1 with TRBJ1-5, with D hard to call. The CDR3 runs 16 residues. Germline assignment: CDR1 MGHRA and CDR2 YSYEKL. V was pared by 4 bases and J by 4 bases, with 17 bases between. The CDR3 DNA follows: TGCGCCAGCAGCCGGGAGGGCGGGCAGCCGAATCAGCCCCAGCATTTT. It yields the protein CASSREGGQPNQPQHF.

This chain links TRBV5-5 with TRBJ1-3; no reliable D call. V dropped 5 bases and J dropped 1 base, with 13 bases sitting between them. This CDR3 is 15 amino acids long. The germline V gene encodes CDR1 SGHKS and CDR2 YYEKEE (reference sequence). The CDR3 reads CASRSDGLSGNTIYF. The CDR3 coding sequence is TGTGCCAGCAGGTCCGACGGGTTATCTGGAAACACCATATATTTT.

The chain carries TRBV6-5 and TRBJ1-6, with 10 bases lining up with TRBD1. J gave up 10 bases and V 5 bases, and 8 bases lay outside the gene matches. CDR3 length: 15 amino acids. CDR1 is MNHEY and CDR2 is SVGAGI in the germline V gene. CDR3 region: CASSPSTGGGSPLHF. The CDR3 coding sequence is TGTGCCAGCAGTCCTTCGACAGGGGGCGGATCACCCCTCCACTTT.

The rearrangement uses TRBV28 and TRBJ2-5, with D possibly matching TRBD2 (6 bases). CDR3 size: 13 residues. Germline lookup yields CDR1 MDHEN and CDR2 SYDVKM. Trimming shortened V by 5 bases and J by 7 bases, and 14 bases separated the two germline ends. This CDR3 reads CASSPRSGGTQYF. The CDR3 DNA is TGTGCCAGCAGTCCCCGGTCCGGGGGGACCCAGTACTTC.

V gene TRBV7-9 combines with J gene TRBJ2-1; TRBD2 matches at 7 bases. Germline assignment: CDR1 SEHNR and CDR2 FQNEAQ (reference sequence). The length of the CDR3 is 11 residues. Trimming at V came to 4 bases and at J to 10 bases, leaving 1 base not matched to a gene. CDR3 sequence (DNA): TGTGCCAGCAGCTCGCGGGGGGAGCAGTTCTTC. Translation: CASSSRGEQFF.

This chain uses TRBV5-4 with TRBJ2-7, with TRBD1 matching over 11 bases. The junction had 9 bases not matched to a gene; V was cut back by 0 bases and J by 4 bases. CDR3 length equals 17 residues. Per the germline V gene, CDR1 is SGHNT and CDR2 is YYREEE (reference sequence). DNA for the CDR3: TGTGCCAGCAGCTTGGGGGGCGGACAGGGGGCTCTATACGAGCAGTACTTC. It specifies CASSLGGGQGALYEQYF.

This rearrangement joins TRBV7-2 to TRBJ1-5; D unclear. This CDR3 is built from 15 residues. V dropped 5 bases and J dropped 3 bases, with 14 bases sitting between them. From germline, CDR1 is SGHTA and CDR2 FQGNSA. The DNA for the CDR3 is TGTGCCAGCAGCCCCATTTCCTGGGACAATCAGCCCCAGCATTTT. Its protein is CASSPISWDNQPQHF. The full variable domain, with the rest looked up from reference TRBV7-2 and TRBJ1-5, is GAGVSQSPSNKVTEKGKDVELRCDPISGHTALYWYRQSLGQGLEFLIYFQGNSAPDKSGLPSDRFSAERTGGSVSTLTIQRTQQEDSAVYLCASSPISWDNQPQHFGDGTRLSIL.

The chain uses TRBV9 and TRBJ1-6, with D perhaps TRBD1 (6 bases). Deletions cut 1 base from V and 7 bases from J, with 15 bases between. This CDR3 spans 16 amino acids. Germline CDR1 reads SGDLS; CDR2 reads YYNGEE. DNA of the CDR3: TGTGCCAGCAGCGTAACAGGGTTTCGGGGAAATTCACCCCTCCACTTT. It is translated as CASSVTGFRGNSPLHF.

V gene TRBV6-5 combines with J gene TRBJ2-3; no firm D call. V was cut by 6 bases and J by 2 bases, with 9 bases left in between. This CDR3 region has 13 residues. Germline V gene sequence: CDR1 MNHEY, CDR2 SVGAGI. CDR3 sequence: CASRRPNTDTQYF. The DNA for the CDR3 is TGTGCCAGCAGAAGACCAAACACAGATACGCAGTATTTT.

This chain uses TRBV11-3 with TRBJ2-5; weak D call: TRBD1 (5 bases). Trimming cost V 2 bases and J 5 bases, with 9 bases left between them. The CDR3 length is 13 residues. Germline assignment: CDR1 SGHNT and CDR2 YENEEA. CDR3 in DNA: TGTGCCAGCAGCTTAACCAGGGTGGAGACCCAGTACTTC. It yields the protein CASSLTRVETQYF.

The chain has TRBV4-1 and TRBJ1-1; 7 bases are a match to TRBD1. From germline, CDR1 is MGHRA and CDR2 YSYEKL. Trimming at V came to 3 bases and at J to 0 bases, leaving 4 bases not matched to a gene. This CDR3 comprises 15 residues. CDR3 amino acids: CASSHSTGMNTEAFF. CDR3 nucleotides: TGCGCCAGCAGCCATTCGACAGGGATGAACACTGAAGCTTTCTTT.